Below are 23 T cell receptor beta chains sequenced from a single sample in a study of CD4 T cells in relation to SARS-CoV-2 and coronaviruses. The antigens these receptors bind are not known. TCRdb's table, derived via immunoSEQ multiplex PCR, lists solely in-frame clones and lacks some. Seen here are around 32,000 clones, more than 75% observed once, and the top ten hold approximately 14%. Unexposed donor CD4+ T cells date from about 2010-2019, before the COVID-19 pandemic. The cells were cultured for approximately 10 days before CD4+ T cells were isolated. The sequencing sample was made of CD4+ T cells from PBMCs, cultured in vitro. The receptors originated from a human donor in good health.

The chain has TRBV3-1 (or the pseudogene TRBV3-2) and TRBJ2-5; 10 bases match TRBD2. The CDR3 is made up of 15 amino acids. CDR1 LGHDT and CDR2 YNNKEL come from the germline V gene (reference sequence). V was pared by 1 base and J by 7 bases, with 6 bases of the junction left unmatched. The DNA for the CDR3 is TGTGCCAGCAGCCAAGGGCTAGCGGGGGTCGGGACCCAGTACTTC. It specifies CASSQGLAGVGTQYF.

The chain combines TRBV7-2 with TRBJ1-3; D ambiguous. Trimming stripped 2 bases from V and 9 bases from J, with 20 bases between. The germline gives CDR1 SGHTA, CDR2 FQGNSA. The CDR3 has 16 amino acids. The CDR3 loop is CASSLKVGGQQGTIYF. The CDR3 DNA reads TGTGCCAGCAGCTTAAAGGTCGGAGGCCAACAAGGCACCATATATTTT.

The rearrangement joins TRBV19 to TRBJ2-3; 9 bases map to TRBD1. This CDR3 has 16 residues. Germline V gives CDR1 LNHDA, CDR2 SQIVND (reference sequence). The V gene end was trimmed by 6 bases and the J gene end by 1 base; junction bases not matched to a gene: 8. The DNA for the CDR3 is TGTGCCAGTAGCACTTTCCGGACAGGGGGCACAGATACGCAGTATTTT. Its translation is CASSTFRTGGTDTQYF.

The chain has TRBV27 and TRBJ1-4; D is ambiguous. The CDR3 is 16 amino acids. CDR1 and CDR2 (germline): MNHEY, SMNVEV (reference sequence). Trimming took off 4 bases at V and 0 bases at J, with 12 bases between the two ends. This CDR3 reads CASSSSPGATNEKLFF. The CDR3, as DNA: TGTGCCAGCAGTTCTTCCCCGGGCGCAACTAATGAAAAACTGTTTTTT.

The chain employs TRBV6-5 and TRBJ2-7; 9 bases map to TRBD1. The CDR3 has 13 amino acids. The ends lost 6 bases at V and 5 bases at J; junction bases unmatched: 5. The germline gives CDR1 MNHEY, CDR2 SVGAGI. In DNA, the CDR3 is TGTGCCAGCAGGCAACAGGGGGCTAACGAGCAGTACTTC. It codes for CASRQQGANEQYF.

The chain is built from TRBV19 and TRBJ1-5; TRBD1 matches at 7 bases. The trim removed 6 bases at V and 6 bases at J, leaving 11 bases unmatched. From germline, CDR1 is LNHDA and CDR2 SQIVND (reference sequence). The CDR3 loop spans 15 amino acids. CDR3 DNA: TGTGCCAGTAGACCTAGGGAAGGGGGCCTTCAGCCCCAGCATTTT. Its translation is CASRPREGGLQPQHF.

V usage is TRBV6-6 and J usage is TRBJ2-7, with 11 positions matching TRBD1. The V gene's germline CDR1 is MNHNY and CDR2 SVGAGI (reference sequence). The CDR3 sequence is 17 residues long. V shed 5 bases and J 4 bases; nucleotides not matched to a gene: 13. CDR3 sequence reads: CASSPGTGGTIWYEQYF. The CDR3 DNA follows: TGTGCCAGCAGTCCTGGGACAGGGGGTACCATATGGTACGAGCAGTACTTC.

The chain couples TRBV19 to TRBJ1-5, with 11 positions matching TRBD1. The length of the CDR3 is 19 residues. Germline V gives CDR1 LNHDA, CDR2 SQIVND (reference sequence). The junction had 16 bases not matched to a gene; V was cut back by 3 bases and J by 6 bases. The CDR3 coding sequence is TGTGCCAGTAGTATTAGGGGGATTCTAGGACAGGGGGCAGGTCAGCCCCAGCATTTT. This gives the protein CASSIRGILGQGAGQPQHF.

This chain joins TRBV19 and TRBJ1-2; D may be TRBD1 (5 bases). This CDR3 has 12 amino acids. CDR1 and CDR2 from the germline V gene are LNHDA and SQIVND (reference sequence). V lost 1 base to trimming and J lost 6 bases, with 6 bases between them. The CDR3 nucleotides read TGTGCCAGTAGTATAGGGGGCGATGGCTACACCTTC. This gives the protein CASSIGGDGYTF.

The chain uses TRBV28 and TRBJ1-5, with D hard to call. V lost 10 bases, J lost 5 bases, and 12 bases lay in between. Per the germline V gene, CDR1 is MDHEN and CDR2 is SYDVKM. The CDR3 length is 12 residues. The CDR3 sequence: CATLGSHQPQHF. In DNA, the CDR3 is TGTGCCACCTTGGGGTCACATCAGCCCCAGCATTTT.

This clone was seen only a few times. In DNA, the CDR3 is TGTGCCAGCAGTCGCAACGCGGGGGGCGCGGGGAGTTCACCCCTCCACTTT. Protein: CASSRNAGGAGSSPLHF. The chain joins TRBV28 to TRBJ1-6; D is perhaps TRBD1 (6 bases). Per germline, CDR1 MDHEN and CDR2 SYDVKM. The V gene lost 5 bases and the J gene lost 9 bases, with 23 bases spanning the gap. The CDR3 extends over 17 amino acids.

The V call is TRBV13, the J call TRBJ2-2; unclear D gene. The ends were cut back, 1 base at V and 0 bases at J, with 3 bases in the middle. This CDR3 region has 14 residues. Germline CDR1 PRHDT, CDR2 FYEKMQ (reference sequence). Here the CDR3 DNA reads TGTGCCAGCAGCTTAGCTGCGAACACCGGGGAGCTGTTTTTT. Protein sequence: CASSLAANTGELFF.

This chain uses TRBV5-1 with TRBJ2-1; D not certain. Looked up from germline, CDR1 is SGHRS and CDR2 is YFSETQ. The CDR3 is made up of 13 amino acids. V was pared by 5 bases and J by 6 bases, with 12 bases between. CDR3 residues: CASRVPVSNEQFF. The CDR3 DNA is TGCGCCAGCAGGGTACCAGTAAGCAATGAGCAGTTCTTC.

The CDR3 DNA reads as TGCGCCAGCAGCTTGGGTATCAACGGGGAGCTGTTTTTT. It encodes CASSLGINGELFF. The gene calls are TRBV5-1 and TRBJ2-2; D not certain. The CDR3 sequence is 13 residues long. Germline V gene sequence: CDR1 SGHRS, CDR2 YFSETQ. Trimming shortened V by 0 bases and J by 7 bases, and 7 bases separated the two germline ends.

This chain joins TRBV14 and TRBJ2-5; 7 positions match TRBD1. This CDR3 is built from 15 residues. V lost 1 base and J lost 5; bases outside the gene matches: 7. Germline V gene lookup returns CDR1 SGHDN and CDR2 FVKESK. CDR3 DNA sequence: TGTGCCAGCAGCCAAGGGGCGACAGGGTGGGAGACCCAGTACTTC. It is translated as CASSQGATGWETQYF.

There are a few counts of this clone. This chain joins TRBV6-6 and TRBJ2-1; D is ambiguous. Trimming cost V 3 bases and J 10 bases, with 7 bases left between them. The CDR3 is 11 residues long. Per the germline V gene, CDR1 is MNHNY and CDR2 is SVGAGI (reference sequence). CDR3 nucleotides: TGTGCCAGCAGTTATCGGAGCGAGCAGTTCTTC. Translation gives CASSYRSEQFF.

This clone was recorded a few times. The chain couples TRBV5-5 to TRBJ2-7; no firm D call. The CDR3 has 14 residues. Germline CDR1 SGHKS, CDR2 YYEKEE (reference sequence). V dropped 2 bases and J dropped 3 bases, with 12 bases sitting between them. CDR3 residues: CASSFRHIDYEQYF. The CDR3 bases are TGTGCCAGCAGCTTCCGACATATAGACTACGAGCAGTACTTC.

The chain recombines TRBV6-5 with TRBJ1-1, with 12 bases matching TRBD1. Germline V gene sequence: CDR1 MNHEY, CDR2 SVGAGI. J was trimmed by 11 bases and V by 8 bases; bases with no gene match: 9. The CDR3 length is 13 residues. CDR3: CASSPRDRGLAFF. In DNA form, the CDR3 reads TGTGCCAGCTCGCCCCGGGACAGGGGGCTTGCTTTCTTT.

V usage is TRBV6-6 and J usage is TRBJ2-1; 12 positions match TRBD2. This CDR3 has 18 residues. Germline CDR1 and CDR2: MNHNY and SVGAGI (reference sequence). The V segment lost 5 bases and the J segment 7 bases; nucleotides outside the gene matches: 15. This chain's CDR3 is CASSPPWASGRAGNEQFF. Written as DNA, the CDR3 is TGTGCCAGCAGTCCCCCTTGGGCTAGCGGGAGGGCCGGGAATGAGCAGTTCTTC.

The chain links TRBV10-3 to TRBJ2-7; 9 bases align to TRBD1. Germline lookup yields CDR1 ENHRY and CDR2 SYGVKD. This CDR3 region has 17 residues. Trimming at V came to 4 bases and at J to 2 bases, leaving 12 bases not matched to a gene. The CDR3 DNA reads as TGTGCCATCAGTGGGCCCGGACAGGGGAGAGGGACCTACGAGCAGTACTTC. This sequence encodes CAISGPGQGRGTYEQYF.

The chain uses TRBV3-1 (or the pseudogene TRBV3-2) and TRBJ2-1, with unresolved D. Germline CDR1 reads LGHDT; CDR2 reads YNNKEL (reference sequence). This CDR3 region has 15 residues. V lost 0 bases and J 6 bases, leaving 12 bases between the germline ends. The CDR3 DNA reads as TGTGCCAGCAGCCAAGAAAGAGGAAATCTCAATGAGCAGTTCTTC. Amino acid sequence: CASSQERGNLNEQFF.

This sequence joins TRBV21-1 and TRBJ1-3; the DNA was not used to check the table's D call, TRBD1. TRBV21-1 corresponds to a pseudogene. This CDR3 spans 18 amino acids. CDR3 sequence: CASSKEANRGLAGNTIYF. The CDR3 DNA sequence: TGTGCCAGCAGCAAAGAGGCAAACAGGGGGCTAGCCGGAAACACCATATATTTT.

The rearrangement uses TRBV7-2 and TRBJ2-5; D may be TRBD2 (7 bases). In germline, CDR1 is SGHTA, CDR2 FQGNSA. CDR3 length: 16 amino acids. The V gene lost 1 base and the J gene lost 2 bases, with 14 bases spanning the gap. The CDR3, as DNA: TGTGCCAGCAGCTTAGGTGTAGGGGGGGGTCAAGAGACCCAGTACTTC. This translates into CASSLGVGGGQETQYF.